Sequencing of this T cell receptor (beta chain) was carried out in a study of cytomegalovirus exposure and HLA in healthy donors. Findings and limits, study-wide: By HLA locus, TCR association rates varied in a later analysis, with DRB1 showing the most and HLA-C the fewest.

Worth noting for this clone: Its target is unknown.

PCR employed 60 Vbeta and 13 Jbeta primers. Sequencing was performed with immunoSEQ multiplex PCR; in TCRdb, only in-frame clones are kept and a portion is missing. The table shows about 89,000 clones, with about four fifths occurring only once. This CDR3 has 14 amino acids. Germline values: CDR1 MDHEN, CDR2 SYDVKM. Trimming shortened V by 8 bases and J by 4 bases, and 18 bases separated the two germline ends. This TCR was recovered from a female donor in good health and CMV-seropositive. The gene calls are TRBV28 and TRBJ2-7; D is possibly TRBD1 (6 bases). The sample consisted of PBMCs. CDR3 sequence: CASGPNRAPYEQYF. The DNA of the CDR3 is TGTGCCAGCGGACCCAACAGGGCCCCTTACGAGCAGTACTTC.